The sequence of this T cell receptor (beta chain) was determined in a study of a mutant IDH1 vaccine in newly diagnosed glioma. As for the study in general: It was radiotherapy, temozolomide, or both that patients received previously, with most receiving both. Whole-study findings and limits: Apparently, pseudoprogression bore no relation to changes among the top peripheral T cell clonotypes. Immune responses arising from the vaccine appeared in about 95% of patients.

Trimming stripped 3 bases from V and 0 bases from J, with 13 bases between. Germline V gene sequence: CDR1 LNHDA, CDR2 SQIVND (reference sequence). The CDR3 is 16 residues long. Libraries were prepared by immunoSEQ multiplex PCR; TCRdb keeps only in-frame clonotypes and omits some of them. Of around 37,000 clones in the sample, around 80% were seen once. This sample's time point: baseline, week 1 (first vaccination visit). Treatment reported: pre-vaccination baseline after standard-of-care therapy. About this clone itself: No antigen is known for it.

V is TRBV19 and J is TRBJ2-3; D is perhaps TRBD1 (5 bases). Sequenced here: PBMCs, sampled from a glioma patient treated with radiotherapy, temozolomide or both. The TCR originated in a man aged 40-49 years with glioma. Some clones in this sample may be carry-over from other donors' samples. In DNA, the CDR3 is TGTGCCAGTAGTATTTCGGCAGGGATTAGCACAGATACGCAGTATTTT. It codes for CASSISAGISTDTQYF.